This record looks at one TCR beta chain sequence and its context. Its specificity is not known. The source of the sample is a study of graft-versus-host responses after intestinal transplantation. As for the study in general: Those transplanted obtained multivisceral, liver-intestinal, or isolated intestinal grafts.

Study results and limitations: Across patients carrying graft-donor T cell macrochimerism, allografts held high graft-versus-host to host-versus-graft clonal ratios. Early post-transplant falls in HvG clones accompanied the peak levels of circulating GvH clones. GvH clones surfaced in recipient marrow, some emerging earlier in ileum or blood.

The V gene lost 2 bases and the J gene lost 2 bases, with 10 bases spanning the gap. CDR1 MNHEY and CDR2 SMNVEV come from the germline V gene (reference sequence). The CDR3 runs 15 residues. Profiling relied on immunoSEQ multiplex PCR, and the TCRdb table lists in-frame clones only, not all of them. The repertoire consists of 84,000 or so clones, with around 86% occurring once and the leading ten covering around 8.6%. The rearrangement joins TRBV27 to TRBJ2-1; a weak D match, TRBD1 (5 bases). Here the sequenced sample was unstimulated CD8+ T cells sorted from spleen or lymph node cells, taken before transplant. The sequence came from a human donor who was the organ donor for an intestinal transplant. The CDR3 is CASSLAGIAYNEQFF. DNA of the CDR3: TGTGCCAGCAGTTTAGCAGGGATTGCCTACAATGAGCAGTTCTTC.